This T cell receptor (beta chain) was retrieved from a study of human T cells and chemical hapten exposure. Time point here: patch test 1, 2 weeks after DPC sensitization. The treatment here: therapeutic diphenylcyclopropenone sensitization with weekly scalp DPC. Alopecia patients deemed DPC-suitable, aged 18 to 70, excluding pregnancy. The CDR3 loop spans 14 amino acids. Germline V gene sequence: CDR1 SGHDN, CDR2 FVKESK. With 6 bases removed from V and 3 bases from J, the gap between germline ends came to 14 bases. TCRdb recomputed calls from the RACE reads with MiXCR, one row per CDR3 protein. The table shows under 85,000 distinct CDR3 sequences, with approximately 10% occurring only once.

The receptor's source is a woman in her fifties or sixties with alopecia areata. Some clones in this sample may be carry-over from other donors' samples. The genes are TRBV14 and TRBJ1-2, with no clear D. This specimen consisted of whole blood, obtained in connection with sensitization to the hapten diphenylcyclopropenone (DPC). CDR3 coding DNA: TGTGCCAGCAGTCGCACGGGCGTTTACTATGGCTACACCTTC. Protein: CASSRTGVYYGYTF.